Presented here are 16 T cell receptor beta chains from one specimen sequenced in a study of T cell clonality in common variable immunodeficiency. Method: immunoSEQ multiplex PCR; TCRdb's copy keeps in-frame clones and lacks some. Observed are tens of thousands of clones, no singletons, with the top ten taking less than 15%. Specimen: peripheral blood mononuclear cells. Source of these receptors: a person aged 18 to 70 in good health.

This clone has ten or more counts. The read ends 3 residues shy of where the CDR3 ends; the end is completed using the germline J gene. J is TRBJ2-3 and V is TRBV5-1, with no clear D. The CDR3 runs to 11 residues. Germline V CDR1 and CDR2: SGHRS, YFSETQ. The V and J ends lost 9 bases and 6 bases respectively, with 11 bases between them. CDR3 sequence: CATTSGDTQYF. The CDR3 DNA, read in part, is TGCGCCACCACTTCCGGGGATACG.

This clone was observed many times. The junction departs from the called germline gene at one end, perhaps through a read error. The DNA ends 3 residues before the CDR3 does, and the rest of the CDR3 is filled in from the germline J gene. The chain couples TRBV4-2 to TRBJ2-5, with 9 bases that match TRBD1. The CDR3 is 15 amino acids. Per the germline V gene, CDR1 is LGHNA and CDR2 is YNFKEQ. Partial CDR3 DNA: TGCGCCAGCAGCCAAGGGACAGGGTCTGGGGAGACC. Translation: CASSQGTGSGET. The whole CDR3 sequence reads CASSQGTGSGETQYF.

This clone was detected only a few times. CDR3 protein: CASNQGFENTIYF. CDR3 DNA (partial): TGTGCCAGTAACCAGGGGTTCGAAAACACC. The chain carries TRBV19 and TRBJ1-3, with a possible D match to TRBD1 (6 bases). The read finishes 3 residues shy of the CDR3 end, and the germline J gene is used to complete it. The V end lost 7 bases, the J end lost 6 bases, and 13 bases lay between the germline ends. The CDR3 contains 13 residues. The germline V gene has CDR1 LNHDA and CDR2 SQIVND (reference sequence).

Worth noting for this clone: The CDR3 end falls 3 residues outside the read, so it is completed with the germline J gene. V usage is TRBV11-2 and J usage is TRBJ2-2; D gene ambiguous. There are 11 residues in the CDR3. Trimming pared 3 bases from V and 7 bases from J, leaving 3 bases between. Germline assignment: CDR1 SGHAT and CDR2 FQNNGV. CDR3 bases read: TGTGCCAGCAGCTTTATCGGGGAG. It translates to CASSFIGE. The complete CDR3 reads CASSFIGELFF.

This clone has at least ten counts. The CDR3 end is not reached by the read, which stops 3 residues before it; the germline J gene fills it in. The chain recombines TRBV7-3 with TRBJ2-2; TRBD1 matches at 9 bases. The CDR3 is 15 amino acids. Germline V gene lookup returns CDR1 SGHTA and CDR2 FQGTGA. V was clipped by 5 bases and J by 3 bases; unmatched bases: 4. CDR3 DNA (partial): TGTGCCAGCAGCAAGGGACAGGGATACACCGGGGAG. Translated, it gives CASSKGQGYTGE. The CDR3 reads in full as CASSKGQGYTGELFF. Full variable domain (remainder filled in from reference TRBV7-3 and TRBJ2-2): GAGVSQTPSNKVTEKGKYVELRCDPISGHTALYWYRQSLGQGPEFLIYFQGTGAADDSGLPNDRFFAVRPEGSVSTLKIQRTERGDSAVYLCASSKGQGYTGELFFGEGSRLTVL.

Comments on this clone: The read falls 3 residues short of the CDR3 end, and the missing part is taken from the germline J gene. The gene calls are TRBV7-9 and TRBJ2-3, with unresolved D. Germline lookup yields CDR1 SEHNR and CDR2 FQNEAQ (reference sequence). The CDR3 covers 14 residues. The sequenced CDR3 bases are TGTGCCAGCAGCTTCTTGGCTCCCCAAGAGACG. This encodes CASSFLAPQET. The whole CDR3 sequence reads CASSFLAPQETQYF.

This clone occurred many times. The CDR3 loop is CASSPPTGGDTEQFF. The part of the CDR3 DNA that was read is TGTGCCAGCAGCCCCCCGACAGGGGGAGACACTGAG. The genes are TRBV13 and TRBJ2-1, with 9 nucleotides matching TRBD1. The read terminates 3 residues ahead of where the CDR3 ends, so the germline J gene completes it. This CDR3 contains 15 residues. Unmatched junction bases numbered 11, after V lost 5 bases and J lost 9 bases. Looked up from germline, CDR1 is PRHDT and CDR2 is FYEKMQ (reference sequence). Using reference TRBV13 and TRBJ2-1 for the parts outside the CDR3, the full variable domain is AAGVIQSPRHLIKEKRETATLKCYPIPRHDTVYWYQQGPGQDPQFLISFYEKMQSDKGSIPDRFSAQQFSDYHSELNMSSLELGDSALYFCASSPPTGGDTEQFFGPGTRLTVL.

In its sample, this clone was seen many times. Read data end 3 residues before the CDR3 end; the end is taken from the germline J gene. The chain is built from TRBV7-2 and TRBJ2-5; 9 positions match TRBD2. This CDR3 is 14 amino acids long. V gave up 3 bases and J gave up 5 bases; unmatched junction bases: 4. Germline assignment: CDR1 SGHTA and CDR2 FQGNSA. CDR3 loop: CASSFSGGHETQYF. The part of the CDR3 DNA that was read is TGTGCCAGCAGCTTTAGCGGGGGCCACGAGACC.

This clone was observed at least ten times. The missing CDR3 end, 3 residues past where the read stops, is filled in from the germline J gene. This chain joins TRBV2 and TRBJ2-3; 10 bases are a match to TRBD1. The trim removed 7 bases at V and 2 bases at J, leaving 3 bases unmatched. Germline V lookup: CDR1 SNHLY, CDR2 FYNNEI. The CDR3 consists of 14 residues. The part of the CDR3 DNA that was read is TGTGCCAGCAAGGACAGGGGGTCCACAGATACG. Amino acid sequence: CASKDRGSTDT. Given in full, the CDR3 is CASKDRGSTDTQYF. The whole variable domain, filled in from reference TRBV2 and TRBJ2-3, reads EPEVTQTPSHQVTQMGQEVILRCVPISNHLYFYWYRQILGQKVEFLVSFYNNEISEKSEIFDDQFSVERPDGSNFTLKIRSTKLEDSAMYFCASKDRGSTDTQYFGPGTRLTVL.

This clone appeared many times. Read sequence stops 3 residues before the CDR3 end, and the germline J gene provides the missing end. V is TRBV30 and J is TRBJ1-4; D is uncertain. Trimming stripped 0 bases from V and 4 bases from J, with 6 bases between. This CDR3 spans 13 amino acids. The V gene's germline CDR1 is GTSNPN and CDR2 SVGIG (reference sequence). The chain's CDR3 is CAWSVQYNEKLFF. CDR3 bases read: TGTGCCTGGAGTGTACAGTATAATGAAAAA. The variable domain in full, with the rest retrieved from reference TRBV30 and TRBJ1-4, is SQTIHQWPATLVQPVGSPLSLECTVEGTSNPNLYWYRQAAGRGLQLLFYSVGIGQISSEVPQNLSASRPQDRQFILSSKKLLLSDSGFYLCAWSVQYNEKLFFGSGTQLSVL.

There are many counts of this clone. Read data end 3 residues before the CDR3 end; the end is taken from the germline J gene. The chain combines TRBV20-1 with TRBJ2-5; D possibly corresponds to TRBD2 (6 bases). Germline V gene data show CDR1 as DFQATT and CDR2 as SNEGSKA (reference sequence). CDR3 length: 14 residues. V lost 6 bases and J lost 5, with 19 bases in between. The CDR3 sequence is CSALGGQGHETQYF. The sequenced CDR3 bases are TGCAGTGCCCTAGGAGGGCAAGGACACGAGACC.

This clone has a count of ten or more. Read coverage stops 3 residues before the CDR3 terminus; the germline J gene supplies the remainder. This chain joins TRBV6-2 or TRBV6-3 and TRBJ1-1, with 7 bases fitting TRBD1. V shed 4 bases and J 3 bases; nucleotides not matched to a gene: 8. The CDR3 contains 15 residues. Germline loops: CDR1 MNHEY, CDR2 SVGEGT. The sequenced part of the CDR3 DNA is TGTGCCAGCAGTTCGAGGGACAGCCCGCACACTGAA. Its protein product is CASSSRDSPHTE. The whole CDR3 protein is CASSSRDSPHTEAFF.

Comment on this clone: The CDR3 end falls 3 residues outside the read, so it is completed with the germline J gene. The chain couples TRBV20-1 to TRBJ1-4, with 10 bases matching TRBD1. Germline CDR1 and CDR2: DFQATT and SNEGSKA (reference sequence). This CDR3 region has 15 residues. V lost 3 bases to trimming and J lost 6 bases; unmatched junction nucleotides: 7. This chain's CDR3 is CSASPWTGGDEKLFF. CDR3 bases read: TGCAGTGCTAGTCCTTGGACAGGGGGAGATGAAAAA.

This clone was seen at least ten times. The read gets to within 3 residues of the CDR3 end, and the germline J gene fills in the rest. The chain links TRBV4-1 to TRBJ1-2, with D perhaps TRBD1 (5 bases). Deletions cut 0 bases from V and 4 bases from J, with 15 bases between. From germline, CDR1 is MGHRA and CDR2 YSYEKL. CDR3 length: 16 residues. Here the CDR3 reads CASSQDPTDRLYGYTF. Partial CDR3 DNA: TGCGCCAGCAGCCAAGATCCCACCGACAGACTCTATGGC.

Details on this clone: The read falls 3 residues short of the CDR3 end, and the missing part is taken from the germline J gene. The chain joins TRBV2 to TRBJ2-3; D perhaps matches TRBD2 (7 bases). Trimming shortened V by 3 bases and J by 6 bases, and 16 bases separated the two germline ends. The germline gives CDR1 SNHLY, CDR2 FYNNEI. The CDR3 is made up of 15 amino acids. Incomplete CDR3 DNA: TGTGCCAGCAGTGAGGGGGCAGGGAGGGGGGATACG. Its translation: CASSEGAGRGDT. The whole CDR3 region reads CASSEGAGRGDTQYF.

As to this clone: The sequence runs out 3 residues before the end of the CDR3; the remainder is reconstructed from the germline J gene. The rearrangement links TRBV30 to TRBJ2-2; D gene unclear. Germline assignment: CDR1 GTSNPN and CDR2 SVGIG (reference sequence). CDR3 length: 12 residues. Incomplete CDR3 DNA: TGTGCCTGGAGCCGCTGGCCCGAAAGG. It translates to CAWSRWPER. Given in full, the CDR3 is CAWSRWPERLFF. The variable domain in full, completed from reference TRBV30 and TRBJ2-2, reads SQTIHQWPATLVQPVGSPLSLECTVEGTSNPNLYWYRQAAGRGLQLLFYSVGIGQISSEVPQNLSASRPQDRQFILSSKKLLLSDSGFYLCAWSRWPERLFFGEGSRLTVL.